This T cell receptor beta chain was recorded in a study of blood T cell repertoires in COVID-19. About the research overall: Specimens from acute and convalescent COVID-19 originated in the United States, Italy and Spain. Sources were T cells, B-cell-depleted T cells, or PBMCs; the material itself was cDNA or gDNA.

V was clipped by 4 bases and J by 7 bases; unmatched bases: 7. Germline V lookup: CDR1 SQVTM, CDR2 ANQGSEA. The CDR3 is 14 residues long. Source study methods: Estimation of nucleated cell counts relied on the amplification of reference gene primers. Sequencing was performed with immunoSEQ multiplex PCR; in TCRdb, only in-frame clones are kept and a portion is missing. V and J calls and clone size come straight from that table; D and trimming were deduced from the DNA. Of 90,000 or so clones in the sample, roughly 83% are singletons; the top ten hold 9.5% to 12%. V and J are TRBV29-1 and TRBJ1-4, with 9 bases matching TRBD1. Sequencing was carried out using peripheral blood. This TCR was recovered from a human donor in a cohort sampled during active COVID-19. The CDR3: CSVAVGQGPEKLFF. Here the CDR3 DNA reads TGCAGCGTTGCGGTGGGACAGGGCCCTGAAAAACTGTTTTTT.